Given below is one T cell receptor (beta chain) in context. Its antigen is still unknown. Base qualities are not provided; no much larger clone lies one nucleotide away. These data come from a study of cytomegalovirus exposure and HLA in healthy donors (TCRdb year 2017). In terms of the full investigation: According to a later analysis, one platform produced both the 120 validation repertoires and the 720 or so repertoires of the first cohort. The study aimed to test whether signatures of past pathogen exposure could be identified by cataloging public T cell receptors. In addition to the first cohort of 650 to 750 subjects, a separate validation cohort of 130 or so different subjects was used. To predict cytomegalovirus infection status, the study combined high-throughput TCR immunosequencing, statistical association of individual TCRs with disease status, and machine learning.

The donors belonged to the validation cohort of 90 to 150 subjects, which was separate from the 666-subject first cohort. The full study reports these points: Most TCR sequences were observed very rarely across donors, whereas some public TCRs were present in many individuals. In vitro tests confirmed that three of the cytomegalovirus-associated TCR beta chains recognize cytomegalovirus antigens. The authors suggested that the approach could potentially be extended to other disease states and immunological phenotypes. The classifier was reported to diagnose cytomegalovirus status with high specificity and sensitivity in both the original and validation cohorts. In a later analysis, TCRs clustered in the first cohort were found to also tend to co-occur in the roughly 120 validation repertoires, with 90% to 95% of cluster scores above 0. The study listed 150 to 200 TCR beta chains as associated with cytomegalovirus. All 130 or so repertoires were used to score co-occurrence in the validation cohort in a later analysis, because that analysis had no HLA typing for the cohort.

Library preparation used the immunoSEQ multiplex PCR assay. As for how the authors treated the data: To diagnose cytomegalovirus status from the catalog of TCR beta chain sequences, a statistical classification framework was built. TCRdb re-hosts the immuneACCESS table, in-frame sequences only. Its copies lack some clones; in the studies checked, an unresolved V gene accounts for under half of them, and the cause for the rest is not known. That table furnishes V, J and clone size, whereas the DNA furnished D and trimming. This sample has approximately 300,000 clones in its table, and 70% to 90% of those were observed once. The ten most abundant clones make up around 0.84% of the sample. The sample consisted of PBMCs. This clonotype was sampled from a woman younger than 35 in good health and CMV-seronegative.

The DNA sequence is TGCGCCAGCAGCCCGGGGACAGGGGGTTTCGATGGCTACACCTTC. This translates into CASSPGTGGFDGYTF. Here the chain combines TRBV5-1 and TRBJ1-2; TRBD1 aligns with 11 central bases. The germline V and J ends show losses of 4 bases and 6 bases respectively, and no gene match explains 8 bases of the junction. The CDR3 runs 15 residues from the cysteine to the phenylalanine. The retained sequence is limited to the CDR3, 45 bases, with the frame set at the first base. CDR1 is given as SGHRS and CDR2 as YFSETQ, both from the germline V gene.